This T cell receptor beta chain was obtained from a study of shared clonotypes between healthy human individuals. As for the study in general: The donor group consisted of a couple of women and three men, aged 18 to 49. Whole-study findings and limits: Some naive CD4 clonotypes, around 4.9%, turned up in common across a handful of donors.

HIV-negative, healthy adults without recent acute infections or vaccinations were the donors. Comments on this clone: Its antigen is still unknown.

The V gene lost 5 bases and the J gene lost 5 bases, with 15 bases spanning the gap. CDR3 length equals 14 residues. The germline V gene encodes CDR1 SGHVS and CDR2 FNYEAQ. Assay: immunoSEQ multiplex PCR; the TCRdb copy retains only in-frame clones and omits some. The sample lists some 1,100,000 clones; 75% to 80% were seen once. This receptor was taken from a man aged 18 to 30 in good health. Some clones in this sample may be carry-over from other donors' samples. This sequence joins TRBV7-6 and TRBJ2-5; weak D call: TRBD2 (5 bases). Source material: memory CD4+ T cells from PBMCs. The subset denotes: CD45RA-negative fraction. The CDR3 is CASSRPGRDETQYF. In DNA form, the CDR3 reads TGTGCCAGCAGCAGACCGGGCCGGGATGAGACCCAGTACTTC.